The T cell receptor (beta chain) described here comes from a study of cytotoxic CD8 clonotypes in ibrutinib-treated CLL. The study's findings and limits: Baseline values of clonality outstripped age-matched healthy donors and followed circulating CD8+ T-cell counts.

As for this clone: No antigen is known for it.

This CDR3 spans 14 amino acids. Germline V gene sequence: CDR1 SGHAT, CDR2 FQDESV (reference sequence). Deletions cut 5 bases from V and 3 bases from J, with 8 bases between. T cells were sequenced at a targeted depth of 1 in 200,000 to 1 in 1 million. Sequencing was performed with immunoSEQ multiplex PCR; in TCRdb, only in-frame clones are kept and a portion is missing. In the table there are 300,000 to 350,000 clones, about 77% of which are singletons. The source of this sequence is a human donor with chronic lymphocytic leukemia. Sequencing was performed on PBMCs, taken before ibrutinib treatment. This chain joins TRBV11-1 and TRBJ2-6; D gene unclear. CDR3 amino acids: CASSSSRGANVLTF. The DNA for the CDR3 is TGTGCCAGCAGCAGCAGCCGTGGGGCCAACGTCCTGACTTTC. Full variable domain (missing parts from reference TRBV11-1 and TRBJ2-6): EAEVAQSPRYKITEKSQAVAFWCDPISGHATLYWYRQILGQGPELLVQFQDESVVDDSQLPKDRFSAERLKGVDSTLKIQPAELGDSAMYLCASSSSRGANVLTFGAGSRLTVL.